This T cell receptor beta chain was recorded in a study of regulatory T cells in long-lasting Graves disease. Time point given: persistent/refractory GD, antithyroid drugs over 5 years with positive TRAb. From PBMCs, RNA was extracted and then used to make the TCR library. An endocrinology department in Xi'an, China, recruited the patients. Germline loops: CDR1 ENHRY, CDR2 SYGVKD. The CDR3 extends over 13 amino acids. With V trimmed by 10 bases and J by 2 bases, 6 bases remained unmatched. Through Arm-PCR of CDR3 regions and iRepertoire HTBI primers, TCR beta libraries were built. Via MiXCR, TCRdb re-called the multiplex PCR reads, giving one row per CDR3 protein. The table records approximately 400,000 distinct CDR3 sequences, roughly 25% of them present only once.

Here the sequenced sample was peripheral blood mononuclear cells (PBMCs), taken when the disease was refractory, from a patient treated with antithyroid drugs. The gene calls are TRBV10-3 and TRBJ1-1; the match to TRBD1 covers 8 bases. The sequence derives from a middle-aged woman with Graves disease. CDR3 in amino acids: CASRQGTNTEAFF. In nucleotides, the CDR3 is TGTGCCAGCCGACAGGGGACAAACACTGAAGCTTTCTTT.